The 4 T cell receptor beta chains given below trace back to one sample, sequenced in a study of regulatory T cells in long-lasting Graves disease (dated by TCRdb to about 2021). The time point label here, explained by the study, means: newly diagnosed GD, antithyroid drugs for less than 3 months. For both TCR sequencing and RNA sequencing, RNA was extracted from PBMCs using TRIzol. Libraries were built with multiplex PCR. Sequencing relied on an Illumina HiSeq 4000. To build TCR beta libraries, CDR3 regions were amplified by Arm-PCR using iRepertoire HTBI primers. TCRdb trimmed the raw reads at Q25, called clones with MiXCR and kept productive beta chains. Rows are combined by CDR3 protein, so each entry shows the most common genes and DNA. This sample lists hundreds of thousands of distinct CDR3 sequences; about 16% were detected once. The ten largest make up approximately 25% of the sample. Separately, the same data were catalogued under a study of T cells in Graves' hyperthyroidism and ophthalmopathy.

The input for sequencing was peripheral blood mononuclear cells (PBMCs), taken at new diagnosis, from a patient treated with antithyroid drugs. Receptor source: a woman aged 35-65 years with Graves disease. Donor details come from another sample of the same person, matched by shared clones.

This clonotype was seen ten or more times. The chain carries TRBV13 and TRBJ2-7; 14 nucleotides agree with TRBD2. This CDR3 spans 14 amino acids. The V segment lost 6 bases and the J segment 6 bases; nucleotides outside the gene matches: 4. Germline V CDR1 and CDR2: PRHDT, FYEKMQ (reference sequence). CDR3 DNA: TGTGCCAGCAGTTCCGGGACTAGCGGGGGCGAGCAGTACTTC. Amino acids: CASSSGTSGGEQYF.

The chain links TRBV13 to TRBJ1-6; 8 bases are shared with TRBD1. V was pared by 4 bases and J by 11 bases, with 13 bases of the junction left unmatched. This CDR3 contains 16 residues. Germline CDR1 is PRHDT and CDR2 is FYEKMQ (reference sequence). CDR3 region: CASSSYIRGLGPPLHF. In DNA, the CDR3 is TGTGCCAGCAGCTCTTACATCAGGGGGCTCGGTCCACCCCTCCACTTT.

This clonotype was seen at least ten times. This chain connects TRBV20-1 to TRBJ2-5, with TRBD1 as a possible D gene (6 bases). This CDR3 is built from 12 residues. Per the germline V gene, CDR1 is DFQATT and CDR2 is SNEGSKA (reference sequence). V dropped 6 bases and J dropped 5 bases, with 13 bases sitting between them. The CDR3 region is CSALGQTETQYF. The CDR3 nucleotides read TGCAGTGCCCTAGGACAGACCGAGACCCAGTACTTC.

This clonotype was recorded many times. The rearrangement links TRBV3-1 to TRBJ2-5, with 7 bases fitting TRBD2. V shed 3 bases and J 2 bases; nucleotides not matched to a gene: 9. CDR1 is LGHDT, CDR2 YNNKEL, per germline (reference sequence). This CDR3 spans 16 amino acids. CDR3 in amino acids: CASSQGSGTTQETQYF. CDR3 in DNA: TGTGCCAGCAGCCAGGGATCCGGGACTACACAAGAGACCCAGTACTTC.